This T cell receptor beta chain was retrieved from a study of T cell responses to AZD1222 COVID-19 vaccine. Study findings and constraints: Clonal diversity may have been underestimated in mostly white British donors. Along spike, vaccine-associated CD4 TCRs were found throughout, with dominance at 160-218 and 743-854. The study reported that nearly half of spike-specific TCRs target unmutated variant regions. It was only six AZD1222 recipients who were seropositive at baseline.

Sequencing was performed with immunoSEQ multiplex PCR; in TCRdb, only in-frame clones are kept and a portion is missing. The sample consists of around 110,000 clones, around 91% of them appearing once. V lost 0 bases to trimming and J lost 5 bases; unmatched junction nucleotides: 6. Germline lookup yields CDR1 SGHRS and CDR2 YFSETQ. This CDR3 contains 16 residues. To note about this clone: Its antigen is currently unknown.

The receptor's source is an adult in good health. The chain links TRBV5-1 to TRBJ2-7; 12 bases agree with TRBD2. Sequenced here: peripheral blood, sampled on day 0 of AZD1222 vaccination. The CDR3 loop is CASSLALAGGPDEQYF. The DNA of the CDR3 is TGCGCCAGCAGCTTGGCGCTAGCGGGAGGGCCGGACGAGCAGTACTTC. Looking up the rest from reference TRBV5-1 and TRBJ2-7 gives the full variable domain: KAGVTQTPRYLIKTRGQQVTLSCSPISGHRSVSWYQQTPGQGLQFLFEYFSETQRNKGNFPGRFSGRQFSNSRSEMNVSTLELGDSALYLCASSLALAGGPDEQYFGPGTRLTVT.